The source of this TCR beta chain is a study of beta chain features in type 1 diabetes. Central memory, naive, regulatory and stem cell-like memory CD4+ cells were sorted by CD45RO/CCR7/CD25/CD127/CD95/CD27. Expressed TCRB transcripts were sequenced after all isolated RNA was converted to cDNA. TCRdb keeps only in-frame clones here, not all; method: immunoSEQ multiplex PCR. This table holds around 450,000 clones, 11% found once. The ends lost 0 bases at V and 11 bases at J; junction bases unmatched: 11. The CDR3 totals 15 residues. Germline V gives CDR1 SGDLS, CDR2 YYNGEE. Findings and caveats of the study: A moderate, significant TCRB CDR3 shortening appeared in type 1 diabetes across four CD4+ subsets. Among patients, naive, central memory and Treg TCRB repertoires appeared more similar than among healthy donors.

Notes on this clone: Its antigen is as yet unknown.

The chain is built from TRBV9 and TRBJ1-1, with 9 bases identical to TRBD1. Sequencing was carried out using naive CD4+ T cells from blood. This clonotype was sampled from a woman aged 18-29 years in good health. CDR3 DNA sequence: TGTGCCAGCAGCGTAGTACCGGGACAGGGCGCGCTGGCTTTCTTT. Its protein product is CASSVVPGQGALAFF.